This is a list of T cell receptor beta chains from one sample in a study of OX40 agonist ivuxolimab in advanced cancers. Clones were read by immunoSEQ multiplex PCR, and TCRdb kept only the in-frame ones, dropping some. The data show about 140,000 clones, roughly 91% seen once. The input for sequencing was CD4+ or CD8+ T cells sorted from blood, taken in a trial of the OX40 agonist ivuxolimab. The receptors derive from an adult with an advanced solid tumor such as melanoma, head and neck, liver or kidney cancer. The CDR3 runs from the conserved cysteine through the conserved F or W. Each record gives: CDR3 protein, CDR3 DNA, D gene, clone size, J gene, V gene. A D gene is named only where the DNA matches it firmly. Expanded clones get a size class; other rows say once, few or many, or leave the size out.

CASSARDTQYF	TGTGCCAGCAGTGCTAGGGATACGCAGTATTTT	.	.	TRBJ2-3	TRBV2
CASSFGVTDTQYF	TGTGCCAGCAGCTTTGGGGTTACAGATACGCAGTATTTT	.	.	TRBJ2-3	TRBV7-7
CASSRGRGQGAGEQFF	TGTGCCAGCAGCCGTGGCAGGGGACAGGGGGCAGGTGAGCAGTTCTTC	TRBD1	.	TRBJ2-1	TRBV7-2
CATGRTPEETQYF	TGTGCCACAGGGCGCACCCCGGAGGAGACCCAGTACTTC	.	.	TRBJ2-5	TRBV9
CASSPGIYNEQFF	TGTGCCAGCAGTCCTGGGATATACAATGAGCAGTTCTTC	.	.	TRBJ2-1	TRBV27
CASSSGQGAYEQYF	TGCGCCAGCAGCTCGGGACAGGGGGCCTACGAGCAGTACTTC	TRBD1	.	TRBJ2-7	TRBV5-1
CASRSPGLAGARGEQYF	TGCGCCAGCCGCTCGCCGGGACTAGCGGGGGCCAGGGGCGAGCAGTACTTC	TRBD2	.	TRBJ2-7	TRBV5-1
CASSPDRAVYAFF	TGTGCCAGCAGCCCCGACAGGGCGGTCTACGCTTTCTTT	TRBD1	.	TRBJ1-1	TRBV5-4
CASSQDRAGYGYTF	TGCGCCAGCAGCCAAGATCGGGCAGGTTATGGCTACACCTTC	.	.	TRBJ1-2	TRBV4-3
CASSPPAGGELFF	TGTGCCAGCTCACCACCGGCGGGAGGGGAGCTGTTTTTT	.	.	TRBJ2-2	TRBV18
CASSVAGTSGTDTQYF	TGTGCCAGCAGCGTAGCCGGGACTAGCGGGACAGATACGCAGTATTTT	TRBD2	.	TRBJ2-3	TRBV9
CASSVDLGGETQYF	TGTGCCAGCAGCGTAGATCTTGGGGGAGAGACCCAGTACTTC	.	.	TRBJ2-5	TRBV9
CASSPPGLASSYNEQFF	TGTGCCAGCTCACCCCCGGGACTTGCGAGCTCCTACAATGAGCAGTTCTTC	.	.	TRBJ2-1	TRBV18
CASSIFPRYGYTF	TGTGCCAGTAGTATCTTTCCCCGCTATGGCTACACCTTC	.	.	TRBJ1-2	TRBV19
CASSTTSGSTDTQYF	TGTGCCAGCAGCACGACTAGCGGCTCCACAGATACGCAGTATTTT	TRBD2	.	TRBJ2-3	TRBV11-3
CASSLGRGYTF	TGTGCCAGCAGCTTAGGACGGGGCTACACCTTC	.	.	TRBJ1-2	TRBV7-6
CASSEEWGLETQYF	TGTGCCAGCAGTGAAGAATGGGGCCTCGAGACCCAGTACTTC	.	.	TRBJ2-5	TRBV25-1
CASSSRTGAEGYTF	TGCGCCAGCAGCTCAAGGACAGGGGCGGAAGGCTACACCTTC	TRBD1	.	TRBJ1-2	TRBV5-1
CASSPPRGKLFF	TGTGCCAGTAGCCCACCGAGGGGGAAACTGTTTTTT	.	.	TRBJ1-4	TRBV19
CASSERGTYYEQYF	TGTGCCAGCAGTGAACGAGGGACCTACTACGAGCAGTACTTC	.	.	TRBJ2-7	TRBV6-1
CASSRTGAQPQHF	TGTGCCAGTAGTAGGACAGGGGCTCAGCCCCAGCATTTT	TRBD1	.	TRBJ1-5	TRBV19
CASTINRDGNTIYF	TGTGCCAGCACCATAAACAGGGATGGAAACACCATATATTTT	.	.	TRBJ1-3	TRBV6-1
CASSDYTTEAFF	TGTGCCAGCAGTGATTATACTACTGAAGCTTTCTTT	.	once	TRBJ1-1	TRBV6-5
CASSIRGPGELFF	TGTGCCAGTAGTATAAGGGGGCCCGGGGAGCTGTTTTTT	TRBD1	.	TRBJ2-2	TRBV19
CASSADYTEAFF	TGCGCCAGCAGTGCCGATTACACTGAAGCTTTCTTT	.	once	TRBJ1-1	TRBV10-1
CASRGGQPGYNQPQHF	TGTGCCAGCAGGGGGGGACAGCCCGGATATAATCAGCCCCAGCATTTT	TRBD1	.	TRBJ1-5	TRBV6-6
CASSPGMGSPLHF	TGTGCCAGCAGCCCGGGGATGGGATCACCCCTCCACTTT	.	.	TRBJ1-6	TRBV7-2
CAWSVGAGPYEQYF	TGTGCCTGGAGTGTAGGAGCGGGGCCATACGAGCAGTACTTC	TRBD2	.	TRBJ2-7	TRBV30
CASTPDGSSYEQYF	TGTGCCAGCACCCCGGACGGTAGCTCCTACGAGCAGTACTTC	.	.	TRBJ2-7	TRBV7-2
CATSRVAGAQPQHF	TGTGCCACCAGCAGAGTGGCGGGGGCCCAGCCCCAGCATTTT	.	.	TRBJ1-5	TRBV15
CSVERGGGSYNEQFF	TGCAGCGTGGAACGCGGTGGGGGCTCCTACAATGAGCAGTTCTTC	.	.	TRBJ2-1	TRBV29-1
CASSVRPQPYNEQFF	TGTGCCAGCAGTGTGCGTCCCCAGCCCTACAATGAGCAGTTCTTC	.	.	TRBJ2-1	TRBV6-5
CASSAITSGGYNEQFF	TGTGCCAGCAGCGCCATAACTAGCGGGGGATACAATGAGCAGTTCTTC	TRBD2	.	TRBJ2-1	TRBV7-6
CAISPMTSGGTTDTQYF	TGTGCCATCAGTCCTATGACTAGCGGGGGAACCACAGATACGCAGTATTTT	TRBD2	.	TRBJ2-3	TRBV10-3
CASSLGDFLYNEQFF	TGTGCCAGCAGCTTGGGGGACTTCCTTTACAATGAGCAGTTCTTC	.	.	TRBJ2-1	TRBV5-6